This T cell receptor (beta chain) came from a study of radiation and T cells in renal cell carcinoma. Germline V gene data show CDR1 as SNHLY and CDR2 as FYNNEI. This CDR3 region has 12 residues. V was trimmed by 5 bases and J by 3 bases, leaving 5 bases between them. Time point specified: blood 4 weeks post-SBRT, at nephrectomy. This sample's treatment: 15 Gy SBRT to primary tumor, nephrectomy 4 weeks later. Clones were read by immunoSEQ multiplex PCR, and TCRdb kept only the in-frame ones, dropping some. Of under 35,000 clones listed, roughly 80% are singletons. This sequence joins TRBV2 and TRBJ1-3; no firm D call. The sequencing used blood, collected from a patient whose treatment included radiotherapy and nephrectomy. The clonotype was recovered from a man between 60 and 70 years old with renal cell carcinoma. The CDR3 DNA is TGTGCCAGCAGTTTTTATGGAAACACCATATATTTT. The encoded protein is CASSFYGNTIYF.